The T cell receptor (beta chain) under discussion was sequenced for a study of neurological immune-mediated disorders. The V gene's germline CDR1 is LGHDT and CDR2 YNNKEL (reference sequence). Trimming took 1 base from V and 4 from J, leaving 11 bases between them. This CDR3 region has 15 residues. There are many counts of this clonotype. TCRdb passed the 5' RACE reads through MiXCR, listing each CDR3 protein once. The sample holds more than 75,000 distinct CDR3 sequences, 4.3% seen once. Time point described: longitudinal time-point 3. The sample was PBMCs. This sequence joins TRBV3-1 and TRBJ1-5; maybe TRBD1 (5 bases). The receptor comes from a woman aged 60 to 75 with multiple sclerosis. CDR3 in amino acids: CASSQGTPSNQPQHF. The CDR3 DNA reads TGTGCCAGCAGCCAAGGGACACCCTCGAATCAGCCCCAGCATTTT.